The 21 T cell receptor beta chains given below trace back to one sample, sequenced in a study of neurological immune-mediated disorders. Time point: longitudinal time-point 3. TCRdb analysed the 5' RACE reads with MiXCR anew, one entry per CDR3 protein. The table records approximately 47,000 distinct CDR3 sequences, roughly 12% of them present only once. The sequencing sample was made of PBMCs. The receptors were sampled from a man aged 30 to 45 in good health.

This clonotype has at least ten counts. The gene calls are TRBV28 and TRBJ1-1, with D perhaps matching TRBD1 (6 bases). V dropped 2 bases and J dropped 5 bases, with 9 bases sitting between them. Germline V gene data show CDR1 as MDHEN and CDR2 as SYDVKM. The CDR3 is made up of 13 amino acids. In DNA form, the CDR3 reads TGTGCCAGCAGTTTAAAGGGGGGAACTGAAGCTTTCTTT. It is translated as CASSLKGGTEAFF.

The V gene is TRBV7-6, the J gene TRBJ2-3; D is unclear. Germline values: CDR1 SGHVS, CDR2 FNYEAQ. The CDR3 has 16 residues. The V gene lost 4 bases and the J gene lost 8 bases, with 22 bases spanning the gap. The DNA of the CDR3 is TGTGCCAGCAGCTCCAAATCCGGGCCCAGGCTCAGTACGCAGTATTTT. This gives the protein CASSSKSGPRLSTQYF. Looking up the rest from reference TRBV7-6 and TRBJ2-3 gives the full variable domain: GAGVSQSPRYKVTKRGQDVALRCDPISGHVSLYWYRQALGQGPEFLTYFNYEAQQDKSGLPNDRFSAERPEGSISTLTIQRTEQRDSAMYRCASSSKSGPRLSTQYFGPGTRLTVL.

This clonotype was counted ten times or more. This rearrangement joins TRBV20-1 to TRBJ2-1; no firm D call. Germline V gene data show CDR1 as DFQATT and CDR2 as SNEGSKA (reference sequence). This CDR3 is built from 14 residues. The V gene lost 7 bases and the J gene lost 0 bases, with 13 bases spanning the gap. The CDR3 spells CSGEPGSSYNEQFF. The CDR3 DNA sequence: TGCAGTGGTGAGCCGGGTAGCTCCTACAATGAGCAGTTCTTC.

The sample holds many counts of this clonotype. The V call is TRBV12-3 or TRBV12-4, the J call TRBJ2-2, with D perhaps being TRBD1 or TRBD2 (5 bases each). The CDR3 runs to 14 residues. V was clipped by 10 bases and J by 0 bases, with 12 bases between them. The CDR3 DNA reads TGTGCCACCCGATGGGGGTCGAACACCGGGGAGCTGTTTTTT. Amino acid sequence: CATRWGSNTGELFF.

With respect to this clonotype: One end of the junction does not line up with germline, which may come from a read error. The chain couples TRBV5-1 to TRBJ1-1; D unclear. The germline CDR1 and CDR2 sequences are SGHRS and YFSETQ. This CDR3 has 15 residues. As DNA, the CDR3 is TGCGCCAGCAGCTTGGGAGGGAAAGGGAACACTGAAGATTTCTTT. This translates into CASSLGGKGNTEDFF.

Ten or more counts support this clonotype. The V gene is TRBV5-1, the J gene TRBJ2-7, with D possibly matching TRBD1 (5 bases). Trimming removed 5 bases at V and 2 bases at J, with 14 bases between. This CDR3 is 14 amino acids long. Germline values: CDR1 SGHRS, CDR2 YFSETQ. This chain's CDR3 is CASRPAGSTYEQYF. The CDR3, as DNA: TGCGCCAGCAGGCCCGCAGGGTCAACCTACGAGCAGTACTTC.

In the case of this clonotype: The junction does not match germline at one end; this may be a read error. The V call is TRBV6-6, the J call TRBJ1-2; a weak D match, TRBD1 (5 bases). The CDR3 runs 14 residues. From germline, CDR1 is MNHNY and CDR2 SVGAGI (reference sequence). The chain's CDR3 is CASSQTWGSYVYTF. DNA of the CDR3: TGTGCCAGCAGTCAGACATGGGGCTCCTATGTCTACACCTTC.

This clonotype was counted only a few times. This chain joins TRBV5-1 and TRBJ2-2, with 11 bases matching TRBD2. Germline V gives CDR1 SGHRS, CDR2 YFSETQ. The CDR3 consists of 18 residues. Unmatched junction bases numbered 5, after V lost 0 bases and J lost 1 base. CDR3 DNA: TGCGCCAGCAGCTTGGTGGCTAGCGGGGGGATGAACACCGGGGAGCTGTTTTTT. Its translation: CASSLVASGGMNTGELFF. Full variable domain (missing parts from reference TRBV5-1 and TRBJ2-2): KAGVTQTPRYLIKTRGQQVTLSCSPISGHRSVSWYQQTPGQGLQFLFEYFSETQRNKGNFPGRFSGRQFSNSRSEMNVSTLELGDSALYLCASSLVASGGMNTGELFFGEGSRLTVL.

This clonotype was seen at least ten times. The gene calls are TRBV5-5 and TRBJ2-3; TRBD2 is a possible D gene (8 bases). The CDR3 length is 18 residues. V gave up 7 bases and J gave up 0 bases, with 24 bases separating them. CDR1 and CDR2 (germline): SGHKS, YYEKEE (reference sequence). In DNA form, the CDR3 reads TGTGCCAGCTACAGACAGGGCGTAGCGGGGCCTAGCACAGATACGCAGTATTTT. It yields the protein CASYRQGVAGPSTDTQYF. The full variable domain, rest sourced from reference TRBV5-5 and TRBJ2-3, is DAGVTQSPTHLIKTRGQQVTLRCSPISGHKSVSWYQQVLGQGPQFIFQYYEKEERGRGNFPDRFSARQFPNYSSELNVNALLLGDSALYLCASYRQGVAGPSTDTQYFGPGTRLTVL.

The table lists this clonotype with many counts. The chain is built from TRBV7-2 and TRBJ2-3, with 8 bases identical to TRBD2. From germline, CDR1 is SGHTA and CDR2 FQGNSA. CDR3 length: 17 amino acids. Losses at the gene ends were 5 bases for V and 0 bases for J; bases not matched to a gene: 10. The CDR3 sequence: CASSRRTGGTSTDTQYF. The CDR3 nucleotides are TGTGCCAGCAGCCGGCGAACGGGAGGGACTAGCACAGATACGCAGTATTTT.

The sample holds many counts of this clonotype. The chain recombines TRBV20-1 with TRBJ2-3; tentative D call: TRBD2 (5 bases). V lost 5 bases, J lost 8 bases, and 17 bases lay in between. This CDR3 spans 13 amino acids. Germline values: CDR1 DFQATT, CDR2 SNEGSKA (reference sequence). The CDR3 sequence is CSAGAEHRGTQYF. In DNA, the CDR3 is TGCAGTGCTGGAGCGGAGCACAGAGGTACGCAGTATTTT.

The sample holds many counts of this clonotype. V usage is TRBV20-1 and J usage is TRBJ2-1; D is possibly TRBD1 or TRBD2 (5 bases each). Per the germline V gene, CDR1 is DFQATT and CDR2 is SNEGSKA (reference sequence). V was trimmed by 0 bases and J by 10 bases, leaving 16 bases between them. This CDR3 region has 14 residues. The CDR3: CSARDPRGPREQFF. DNA for the CDR3: TGCAGTGCTAGAGATCCCCGGGGCCCTAGGGAGCAGTTCTTC.

Ten or more counts support this clonotype. This chain uses TRBV10-2 with TRBJ2-2, with D uncertain. Trimming took off 3 bases at V and 9 bases at J, with 5 bases between the two ends. This CDR3 is 11 amino acids long. The germline gives CDR1 WSHSY, CDR2 SAAADI. In nucleotides, the CDR3 is TGCGCCAGCAGTGAACCGCGGGAGCTGTTTTTT. Amino acid sequence: CASSEPRELFF.

Many counts were recorded for this clonotype. This sequence joins TRBV20-1 and TRBJ2-7; 8 positions agree with TRBD2. There are 14 residues in the CDR3. Germline CDR1 reads DFQATT; CDR2 reads SNEGSKA (reference sequence). Trimming took 0 bases from V and 6 from J; bases not matched to a gene: 7. The CDR3 protein is CSARDREREREQYF. The CDR3 bases are TGCAGTGCTAGAGATCGGGAGCGGGAGCGCGAGCAGTACTTC.

This clonotype has just one count. One end of the junction fails to match germline, which may point to a read error. The gene calls are TRBV4-2 and TRBJ2-7; 9 nucleotides agree with TRBD2. Germline values: CDR1 LGHNA, CDR2 YNFKEQ. The CDR3 runs to 18 residues. CDR3 region: CAISQESQGASGAYEQYF. In DNA, the CDR3 is TGTGCCATCAGCCAAGAGTCCCAAGGTGCTAGCGGGGCCTACGAGCAGTACTTC.

Many counts were recorded for this clonotype. The chain combines TRBV7-6 with TRBJ2-2; possibly TRBD1 for D (6 bases). Looked up from germline, CDR1 is SGHVS and CDR2 is FNYEAQ. There are 16 residues in the CDR3. V lost 0 bases and J 4 bases, leaving 12 bases between the germline ends. CDR3 sequence reads: CASSLAGQGSTGELFF. DNA for the CDR3: TGTGCCAGCAGCTTAGCTGGGCAGGGGTCCACCGGGGAGCTGTTTTTT. The whole variable domain, filled in from reference TRBV7-6 and TRBJ2-2, reads GAGVSQSPRYKVTKRGQDVALRCDPISGHVSLYWYRQALGQGPEFLTYFNYEAQQDKSGLPNDRFSAERPEGSISTLTIQRTEQRDSAMYRCASSLAGQGSTGELFFGEGSRLTVL.

This clonotype has a count of ten or more. The V gene is TRBV28, the J gene TRBJ2-3, with 12 bases matching TRBD2. There are 19 residues in the CDR3. After removal of 5 bases from V and 0 bases from J, the junction contained 12 bases not matched to a gene. In germline, CDR1 is MDHEN, CDR2 SYDVKM. The CDR3 nucleotides read TGTGCCAGCAGTCCTAGGACTAGCGGGAATCTACGAAGCACAGATACGCAGTATTTT. The encoded protein is CASSPRTSGNLRSTDTQYF.

This clonotype was seen repeatedly, ten times or more. The rearrangement joins TRBV11-2 to TRBJ2-3; 14 nucleotides match TRBD2. The CDR3 consists of 17 residues. CDR1 and CDR2 from the germline V gene are SGHAT and FQNNGV. J gave up 2 bases and V 5 bases, and 6 bases lay outside the gene matches. CDR3: CASSRGLAGDFTDTQYF. In DNA form, the CDR3 reads TGTGCCAGCAGCCGGGGACTAGCGGGAGACTTCACAGATACGCAGTATTTT.

This clonotype was counted at least ten times. The V gene is TRBV7-2, the J gene TRBJ2-7; 7 nucleotides line up with TRBD1. The CDR3 spans 15 residues. Germline loops: CDR1 SGHTA, CDR2 FQGNSA. J gave up 4 bases and V 2 bases, and 8 bases lay outside the gene matches. The CDR3 sequence is CASSLTGTATYEQYF. The CDR3 DNA reads as TGTGCCAGCAGCTTAACCGGGACAGCAACTTACGAGCAGTACTTC.

This clonotype was detected a few times. V usage is TRBV5-1 and J usage is TRBJ1-5; D is perhaps TRBD1 (5 bases). Germline V gene sequence: CDR1 SGHRS, CDR2 YFSETQ. This CDR3 spans 14 amino acids. V was trimmed by 4 bases and J by 6 bases, leaving 14 bases between them. CDR3: CASSAGGSGQPQHF. CDR3 nucleotides: TGCGCCAGCAGCGCGGGGGGGTCAGGTCAGCCCCAGCATTTT. Combining the CDR3 with reference TRBV5-1 and TRBJ1-5 gives the whole variable domain KAGVTQTPRYLIKTRGQQVTLSCSPISGHRSVSWYQQTPGQGLQFLFEYFSETQRNKGNFPGRFSGRQFSNSRSEMNVSTLELGDSALYLCASSAGGSGQPQHFGDGTRLSIL.

Many counts were recorded for this clonotype. J is TRBJ2-2 and V is TRBV12-3 or TRBV12-4, with 10 bases fitting TRBD1. Losses at the gene ends were 7 bases for V and 5 bases for J; bases not matched to a gene: 10. CDR3 length: 16 residues. This CDR3 reads CASNPRDRGFTGELFF. CDR3 bases: TGTGCCAGCAATCCCCGGGACAGGGGATTTACCGGGGAGCTGTTTTTT.